The 23 T cell receptor beta chains below were found in one sample sequenced in a study of T cell clusters in autoimmune cytopenias. TRB was amplified by touch-down multiplex PCR, primer pools A and B combined. TCRdb reprocessed the multiplex PCR reads, keeping one entry per CDR3 protein, no DNA. Reported are about 3,600 distinct CDR3 sequences; the ten largest clones contain roughly 17%. TRB amplification used approximately 250 ng of peripheral blood genomic DNA. Sequencing used peripheral blood. These receptors all stem from a human donor with an autoimmune cytopenia or autoimmune hepatitis (not recorded which).

The V gene is TRBV19, the J gene TRBJ1-4; TCRdb reports TRBD1, a call that lacks DNA to check it against. From germline, CDR1 is LNHDA and CDR2 SQIVND (reference sequence). The CDR3 is made up of 12 amino acids. The CDR3 sequence is CACRQGNEKLFF.

The V call is TRBV27, the J call TRBJ1-5; TCRdb gives TRBD1 as the D gene, but with no DNA this cannot be confirmed. The CDR3 has 14 amino acids. CDR1 and CDR2 from the germline V gene are MNHEY and SMNVEV (reference sequence). This chain's CDR3 is CASSLGSGVQPQHF.

The chain uses TRBV6-5 and TRBJ2-6. The germline V gene has CDR1 MNHEY and CDR2 SVGAGI. This CDR3 comprises 14 residues. CDR3 amino acids: CAISGRQAANVLTF.

The chain has TRBV7-2 and TRBJ2-7. The CDR3 runs to 12 residues. The germline gives CDR1 SGHTA, CDR2 FQGNSA. CDR3 in amino acids: CASSIGFDEQYF.

Considering frequency, this clonotype is medium-sized (0.01 to 0.1%). The V call is TRBV6-5, the J call TRBJ2-7; the TRBD1 assignment by TCRdb is unverifiable without DNA. Germline CDR1 MNHEY, CDR2 SVGAGI. CDR3 length: 14 amino acids. CDR3 sequence reads: CASSSRGSSYEQYF.

This clonotype is called medium-sized based on its frequency. This chain joins TRBV30 and TRBJ2-7. The V gene's germline CDR1 is GTSNPN and CDR2 SVGIG (reference sequence). CDR3 length equals 14 residues. The CDR3 reads CAWSANPMMFQQYF.

This clonotype is labeled medium-sized based on frequency. The genes are TRBV13 and TRBJ2-7; the TCRdb D gene call, TRBD1, has no DNA to confirm it. The CDR3 loop spans 15 amino acids. Germline CDR1 reads PRHDT; CDR2 reads FYEKMQ (reference sequence). The CDR3 spells CASSPLTGSSFEQYF.

By frequency, this clonotype is medium-sized. The rearrangement links TRBV5-4 to TRBJ2-5; the D call from TCRdb, TRBD1, cannot be confirmed without DNA. CDR1 SGHNT and CDR2 YYREEE come from the germline V gene (reference sequence). This CDR3 has 15 amino acids. CDR3 amino acids: CASSLVGVTQETQYF.

The rearrangement joins TRBV20-1 to TRBJ2-3; with no DNA, the TCRdb D assignment of TRBD2 cannot be verified. Per germline, CDR1 DFQATT and CDR2 SNEGSKA (reference sequence). This CDR3 spans 13 amino acids. The CDR3 region is CSVPPRNTDTQYF.

The rearrangement uses TRBV6-1 and TRBJ2-1; TCRdb calls TRBD2, which cannot be checked without DNA. The CDR3 has 15 residues. CDR1 is MNHNS and CDR2 is SASEGT in the germline V gene. The CDR3 spells CASSATSGGANEQFF.

The rearrangement links TRBV7-9 to TRBJ1-1. The CDR3 spans 15 residues. Per the germline V gene, CDR1 is SEHNR and CDR2 is FQNEAQ (reference sequence). CDR3 in amino acids: CASSPWGGRDTEAFF.

This clonotype is labeled medium-sized based on frequency. The chain uses TRBV30 and TRBJ1-5. CDR3 size: 14 residues. Germline V gives CDR1 GTSNPN, CDR2 SVGIG (reference sequence). The CDR3 is CAWSQRRSNQPQHF.

The gene calls are TRBV10-3 and TRBJ1-5; TCRdb designates TRBD1, a call that cannot be tested without DNA. Germline-derived CDR1 and CDR2 are ENHRY and SYGVKD. The CDR3 totals 16 residues. The CDR3 reads CAISERGQPGNQPQHF.

By frequency, this clonotype registers medium-sized (0.01 to 0.1%). The genes are TRBV19 and TRBJ2-1; TCRdb's D gene call, TRBD1, goes unchecked for lack of DNA. Germline CDR1 and CDR2: LNHDA and SQIVND (reference sequence). This CDR3 spans 13 amino acids. The CDR3 sequence is CASSMGGWNEQFF.

The chain combines TRBV6-5 with TRBJ1-1; TCRdb reports TRBD1, a call that lacks DNA to check it against. Germline values: CDR1 MNHEY, CDR2 SVGAGI. The CDR3 loop spans 14 amino acids. CDR3 region: CASRLGTGGTEAFF.

This rearrangement joins TRBV7-3 to TRBJ2-7. Germline V lookup: CDR1 SGHTA, CDR2 FQGTGA. The CDR3 has 13 residues. This CDR3 reads CASSLGVNYEQYF.

The gene calls are TRBV6-5 and TRBJ2-7; TCRdb names TRBD1, which stays unverified in the absence of DNA. CDR1 and CDR2 from the germline V gene are MNHEY and SVGAGI. This CDR3 has 18 residues. The CDR3 spells CASSYAPGQQHFSYEQYF.

Frequency places this clonotype as medium-sized. The chain links TRBV5-6 to TRBJ2-5; TCRdb proposes TRBD1, but this gene call is untestable without DNA. Germline V CDR1 and CDR2: SGHDT, YYEEEE. The CDR3 is 15 amino acids. CDR3: CASSLATGGGETQYF.

By frequency, this clonotype registers medium-sized. This chain uses TRBV6-5 with TRBJ1-5; absent DNA, TCRdb's TRBD1 call cannot be checked. The CDR3 totals 13 residues. Germline CDR1 and CDR2: MNHEY and SVGAGI. CDR3 amino acids: CASSGQINQPQHF.

The chain combines TRBV19 with TRBJ2-7; TCRdb indicates TRBD1, and absent DNA this call remains unverified. Germline loops: CDR1 LNHDA, CDR2 SQIVND (reference sequence). The CDR3 spans 14 residues. The CDR3 loop is CASSIAGGGFEQYF.

This clonotype counts as medium-sized (0.01 to 0.1%) by frequency. V is TRBV11-1 and J is TRBJ2-1; TCRdb reports TRBD1, a call that lacks DNA to check it against. The length of the CDR3 is 16 residues. Germline V lookup: CDR1 SGHAT, CDR2 FQDESV (reference sequence). CDR3 loop: CASSLVGQGGNNEQFF.

In terms of frequency, this clonotype is medium-sized. V is TRBV10-3 and J is TRBJ2-4; TCRdb reports TRBD1, a call that lacks DNA to check it against. Germline-derived CDR1 and CDR2 are ENHRY and SYGVKD. The CDR3 contains 17 residues. The CDR3 reads CAISESGPKLAKNIQYF.

This clonotype registers medium-sized (0.01 to 0.1%) by frequency. The rearrangement uses TRBV6-5 and TRBJ2-1. Per the germline V gene, CDR1 is MNHEY and CDR2 is SVGAGI. The CDR3 covers 13 residues. CDR3 residues: CASSGGSYNEQFF.